These T cell receptor beta chains were read from a single sample in a study of cytomegalovirus exposure and HLA in healthy donors. Data came from immunoSEQ multiplex PCR; TCRdb stores just in-frame clones and leaves some out. The repertoire holds about 160,000 clones, more than 70% seen once, with around 1.5% in the top ten. Source material: PBMCs. The receptors shown here come from a man aged 60-69 years in good health and CMV-seronegative. Each CDR3 is given with its conserved first and last residue. The order of the fields is D gene, J gene, CDR3 length, V gene, clone size, CDR3 protein, CDR3 DNA. A D gene is named only where the DNA matches it firmly. Rows give clone size only sometimes, using once, few, many, or a class for an expanded clone.

TRBD1 TRBJ1-6 15 TRBV5-6 . CARIRGRDLNSPLHF TGTGCCAGAATCAGGGGGCGAGACTTAAATTCACCCCTCCACTTT
TRBD2 TRBJ2-2 16 TRBV29-1 . CSAGLAGGTYTGELFF TGCAGCGCCGGACTAGCGGGAGGAACATACACCGGGGAGCTGTTTTTT
TRBD2 TRBJ2-4 17 TRBV6-1 . CASSEREEGWAKNIQYF TGTGCCAGCAGTGAGCGGGAGGAGGGATGGGCCAAAAACATTCAGTACTTC
TRBD2 TRBJ2-5 15 TRBV28 . CASSLVAGGPETQYF TGTGCCAGCAGTTTGGTAGCGGGAGGGCCAGAGACCCAGTACTTC
. TRBJ2-2 15 TRBV5-6 few CASSLLLTNTGELFF TGTGCCAGCAGCTTGCTACTAACGAACACCGGGGAGCTGTTTTTT
. TRBJ1-3 14 TRBV28 few CASSRAGLGNTIYF TGTGCCAGCTCGCGCGCGGGGCTTGGAAACACCATATATTTT
. TRBJ2-1 13 TRBV6-6 . CASSYSLFNEQFF TGTGCCAGCAGTTACTCTCTATTCAATGAGCAGTTCTTC
TRBD1 TRBJ2-7 16 TRBV10-3 . CAISLDRTQLSYEQYF TGTGCCATCAGTCTGGACAGGACACAACTCTCCTACGAGCAGTACTTC
TRBD1 TRBJ2-5 14 TRBV10-1 few CASSTGQVGETQYF TGCGCCAGCAGCACGGGACAGGTTGGAGAGACCCAGTACTTC
TRBD2 TRBJ2-1 15 TRBV4-3 . CASSHGLADDNEQFF TGCGCCAGCAGCCACGGACTAGCGGATGACAATGAGCAGTTCTTC
. TRBJ2-1 15 TRBV10-2 . CASSVSGSSYNEQFF TGCGCCAGCAGTGTCTCCGGGAGCTCCTACAATGAGCAGTTCTTC
. TRBJ2-6 15 TRBV10-3 once CAISEPVTGANVLTF TGTGCCATCAGTGAGCCAGTAACTGGGGCCAACGTCCTGACTTTC
. TRBJ2-7 16 TRBV21-1 . CASSNVGGGRTYEQYF TGTGCCAGCAGCAATGTGGGGGGGGGAAGGACCTACGAGCAGTACTTC